This is a list of T cell receptor beta chains from one sample in a study of long-term antiretroviral therapy in people with HIV. Here immunoSEQ multiplex PCR was the method, and the copy in TCRdb shows in-frame clones only, minus some. Among tens of thousands of clones listed, approximately 83% were seen once. Specimen: unsorted PBMCs, collected 0.4 years before starting antiretroviral therapy. All receptors come from a man aged 18 to 35 with HIV. The CDR3 runs from the conserved cysteine through the conserved F or W. A D gene is named only where the DNA matches it firmly. Clone size is shown for a subset of rows, as once, few, many or a class of expanded clone.

j_call: TRBJ1-1
v_call: TRBV27
d_call: NA
clone_size: NA
cdr3_aa: CASSSYRDPNTEAFF
cdr3_nt: TGTGCCAGCAGTTCCTACAGGGACCCGAACACTGAAGCTTTCTTT

j_call: TRBJ2-7
v_call: TRBV2
d_call: NA
clone_size: few
cdr3_aa: CASRKGEYEQYF
cdr3_nt: TGTGCCAGCAGGAAGGGGGAGTACGAGCAGTACTTC

j_call: TRBJ2-1
v_call: TRBV5-6
d_call: NA
clone_size: NA
cdr3_aa: CASSPTEYNEQFF
cdr3_nt: TGTGCCAGCAGCCCTACAGAGTACAATGAGCAGTTCTTC

j_call: TRBJ2-6
v_call: TRBV9
d_call: NA
clone_size: once
cdr3_aa: CASSVSGANVLTF
cdr3_nt: TGTGCCAGCAGCGTATCTGGGGCCAACGTCCTGACTTTC

j_call: TRBJ2-3
v_call: TRBV30
d_call: TRBD1
clone_size: NA
cdr3_aa: CARRGLTDTQYF
cdr3_nt: TGTGCCCGCAGGGGGTTAACAGATACGCAGTATTTT

j_call: TRBJ1-3
v_call: TRBV7-9
d_call: NA
clone_size: NA
cdr3_aa: CASSPGVNGNTIYF
cdr3_nt: TGTGCCAGCAGCCCAGGGGTAAACGGAAACACCATATATTTT

j_call: TRBJ2-1
v_call: TRBV13
d_call: NA
clone_size: NA
cdr3_aa: CASSLQTGEQFF
cdr3_nt: TGTGCCAGCAGCTTACAAACCGGTGAGCAGTTCTTC

j_call: TRBJ1-1
v_call: TRBV7-6
d_call: NA
clone_size: NA
cdr3_aa: CASSLDLGGYTEAFF
cdr3_nt: TGTGCCAGCAGCTTAGACCTCGGGGGGTACACTGAAGCTTTCTTT

j_call: TRBJ2-7
v_call: TRBV27
d_call: TRBD2
clone_size: NA
cdr3_aa: CASSGTSHTTGQYF
cdr3_nt: TGTGCCAGCAGCGGGACTAGTCACACTACTGGGCAGTACTTC

j_call: TRBJ2-7
v_call: TRBV2
d_call: TRBD1
clone_size: NA
cdr3_aa: CASHRDRGQNPHF
cdr3_nt: TGTGCCAGCCACCGGGACAGGGGACAGAATCCCCACTTC

j_call: TRBJ1-1
v_call: TRBV25-1
d_call: NA
clone_size: NA
cdr3_aa: CASSEGPEAFF
cdr3_nt: TGTGCCAGCAGTGAAGGTCCTGAAGCTTTCTTT

j_call: TRBJ1-1
v_call: TRBV18
d_call: NA
clone_size: NA
cdr3_aa: CASSLEHQATEAFF
cdr3_nt: TGTGCCAGCTCACTCGAACACCAGGCGACTGAAGCTTTCTTT

j_call: TRBJ2-7
v_call: TRBV15
d_call: NA
clone_size: NA
cdr3_aa: CATSRDNYRGAEQYF
cdr3_nt: TGTGCCACCAGCAGAGATAATTATAGGGGGGCCGAGCAGTACTTC

j_call: TRBJ2-5
v_call: TRBV5-1
d_call: NA
clone_size: once
cdr3_aa: CASSLAQSRQETQYF
cdr3_nt: TGCGCCAGCAGCTTGGCGCAGTCGAGACAAGAGACCCAGTACTTC

j_call: TRBJ2-7
v_call: TRBV27
d_call: NA
clone_size: NA
cdr3_aa: CASRTDSYEQYF
cdr3_nt: TGTGCCAGCAGGACGGACTCCTACGAGCAGTACTTC

j_call: TRBJ2-1
v_call: TRBV29-1
d_call: NA
clone_size: NA
cdr3_aa: CSAQGGRDNEQFF
cdr3_nt: TGCAGCGCCCAGGGGGGGAGAGACAATGAGCAGTTCTTC

j_call: TRBJ2-2
v_call: TRBV28
d_call: NA
clone_size: NA
cdr3_aa: CASSSIGYGTGELFF
cdr3_nt: TGTGCCAGCAGTTCAATCGGATACGGTACCGGGGAGCTGTTTTTT

j_call: TRBJ2-5
v_call: TRBV19
d_call: NA
clone_size: NA
cdr3_aa: CASSPLVGPETQYF
cdr3_nt: TGTGCCAGTAGCCCTCTAGTTGGTCCCGAGACCCAGTACTTC

j_call: TRBJ1-1
v_call: TRBV5-1
d_call: TRBD1
clone_size: NA
cdr3_aa: CASSEGAGNTEAFF
cdr3_nt: TGCGCCAGCTCAGAGGGGGCAGGAAACACTGAAGCTTTCTTT

j_call: TRBJ2-1
v_call: TRBV6-6
d_call: NA
clone_size: NA
cdr3_aa: CASSYGGLYNEQFF
cdr3_nt: TGTGCCAGCAGTTACGGTGGCCTATACAATGAGCAGTTCTTC

j_call: TRBJ2-5
v_call: TRBV7-9
d_call: NA
clone_size: NA
cdr3_aa: CASSLVGPGMETQYF
cdr3_nt: TGTGCCAGCAGCTTAGTTGGTCCGGGGATGGAGACCCAGTACTTC

j_call: TRBJ1-2
v_call: TRBV19
d_call: NA
clone_size: NA
cdr3_aa: CASSINPQGTGGYTF
cdr3_nt: TGTGCCAGTAGTATCAACCCACAGGGAACGGGGGGCTACACCTTC

j_call: TRBJ2-1
v_call: TRBV11-2
d_call: NA
clone_size: once
cdr3_aa: CASSLEGGTSISNQFF
cdr3_nt: TGTGCCAGCAGCCTGGAGGGGGGGACTTCCATTTCCAATCAGTTCTTC

j_call: TRBJ2-7
v_call: TRBV7-9
d_call: NA
clone_size: NA
cdr3_aa: CASSLAALAYEQYF
cdr3_nt: TGTGCCAGCAGCTTAGCCGCCTTAGCCTACGAGCAGTACTTC

j_call: TRBJ2-1
v_call: TRBV29-1
d_call: TRBD1
clone_size: NA
cdr3_aa: CSVIKPLTGSAYNEQFF
cdr3_nt: TGCAGCGTCATAAAACCTTTGACAGGGTCAGCCTACAATGAGCAGTTCTTC

j_call: TRBJ2-3
v_call: TRBV4-3
d_call: NA
clone_size: NA
cdr3_aa: CASSQDPGGAGGDTQYF
cdr3_nt: TGCGCCAGCAGCCAAGATCCGGGCGGAGCGGGTGGAGATACGCAGTATTTT

j_call: TRBJ1-2
v_call: TRBV29-1
d_call: NA
clone_size: once
cdr3_aa: CSVIGGDGYTF
cdr3_nt: TGCAGCGTAATAGGGGGTGATGGCTACACCTTC

j_call: TRBJ2-7
v_call: TRBV27
d_call: TRBD2
clone_size: few
cdr3_aa: CASSLAGEDEQYF
cdr3_nt: TGTGCCAGCAGCTTAGCGGGGGAAGACGAGCAGTACTTC

j_call: TRBJ1-1
v_call: TRBV6-1
d_call: NA
clone_size: NA
cdr3_aa: CASSLRGPEDEAFF
cdr3_nt: TGTGCCAGCAGTCTCAGGGGCCCCGAGGATGAAGCTTTCTTT

j_call: TRBJ2-2
v_call: TRBV30
d_call: NA
clone_size: NA
cdr3_aa: CAWIDTGELFF
cdr3_nt: TGTGCCTGGATTGACACCGGGGAGCTGTTTTTT

j_call: TRBJ2-1
v_call: TRBV5-1
d_call: TRBD2
clone_size: NA
cdr3_aa: CASSLGLAHYGGEQFF
cdr3_nt: TGCGCCAGCAGCCTAGGACTAGCGCACTACGGTGGTGAGCAGTTCTTC

j_call: TRBJ1-5
v_call: TRBV2
d_call: NA
clone_size: NA
cdr3_aa: CASSVQGNNQPQHF
cdr3_nt: TGTGCCAGCAGTGTGCAGGGCAATAATCAGCCCCAGCATTTT

j_call: TRBJ1-2
v_call: TRBV15
d_call: TRBD1
clone_size: NA
cdr3_aa: CATSRAPGTATNYGYTF
cdr3_nt: TGTGCCACCAGCAGAGCACCAGGGACAGCTACTAACTATGGCTACACCTTC

j_call: TRBJ2-1
v_call: TRBV23-1
d_call: NA
clone_size: once
cdr3_aa: CASSHCVPQTSEYNEQFF
cdr3_nt: TGCGCCAGCAGTCACTGCGTGCCCCAGACTAGTGAGTACAATGAGCAGTTCTTC

j_call: TRBJ2-5
v_call: TRBV27
d_call: NA
clone_size: once
cdr3_aa: CASSLDRQTQYF
cdr3_nt: TGTGCCAGCAGTTTAGACAGGCAGACCCAGTACTTC

j_call: TRBJ2-2
v_call: TRBV4-2
d_call: TRBD2
clone_size: NA
cdr3_aa: CASSQPSGANTGELFF
cdr3_nt: TGTGCCAGCAGCCAACCTAGCGGGGCGAACACCGGGGAGCTGTTTTTT

j_call: TRBJ1-3
v_call: TRBV2
d_call: NA
clone_size: NA
cdr3_aa: CASSERDWSSGNTIYF
cdr3_nt: TGTGCCAGCAGTGAAAGGGATTGGAGCTCTGGAAACACCATATATTTT

j_call: TRBJ1-5
v_call: TRBV6-1
d_call: NA
clone_size: NA
cdr3_aa: CASRKDGGNQPQHF
cdr3_nt: TGTGCCAGCAGGAAGGACGGCGGCAATCAGCCCCAGCATTTT

j_call: TRBJ2-1
v_call: TRBV6-5
d_call: NA
clone_size: NA
cdr3_aa: CASSSSEAAYNEQFF
cdr3_nt: TGTGCCAGCAGCTCATCGGAAGCCGCCTACAATGAGCAGTTCTTC

j_call: TRBJ1-1
v_call: TRBV27
d_call: NA
clone_size: NA
cdr3_aa: CASGKHEALEAFF
cdr3_nt: TGTGCCAGCGGAAAGCACGAGGCCCTTGAAGCTTTCTTT

j_call: TRBJ2-5
v_call: TRBV28
d_call: TRBD2
clone_size: NA
cdr3_aa: CASSPSEGLGKTQYF
cdr3_nt: TGTGCCAGCAGTCCAAGTGAGGGACTAGGGAAGACCCAGTACTTC

j_call: TRBJ1-2
v_call: TRBV28
d_call: TRBD1
clone_size: once
cdr3_aa: CASSDPGQGMVDTF
cdr3_nt: TGTGCCAGCAGTGATCCCGGACAGGGGATGGTGGACACCTTC

j_call: TRBJ2-5
v_call: TRBV5-6
d_call: TRBD2
clone_size: NA
cdr3_aa: CASSRLAGGATETQYF
cdr3_nt: TGTGCCAGCTCGCGCTTGGCGGGGGGGGCTACAGAGACCCAGTACTTC

j_call: TRBJ1-1
v_call: TRBV6-1
d_call: NA
clone_size: NA
cdr3_aa: CASRPETEAFF
cdr3_nt: TGTGCCAGCAGGCCAGAGACTGAAGCTTTCTTT

j_call: TRBJ2-1
v_call: TRBV7-9
d_call: NA
clone_size: once
cdr3_aa: CASNPGNYEQFF
cdr3_nt: TGTGCCAGCAACCCTGGGAACTATGAGCAGTTCTTC

j_call: TRBJ1-1
v_call: TRBV19
d_call: NA
clone_size: few
cdr3_aa: CASSIQGYRTEAFF
cdr3_nt: TGTGCCAGTAGTATTCAAGGGTATCGAACTGAAGCTTTCTTT

j_call: TRBJ2-1
v_call: TRBV27
d_call: TRBD2
clone_size: NA
cdr3_aa: CASSFSGRYNEQFF
cdr3_nt: TGTGCCAGCAGTTTTAGCGGGAGGTACAATGAGCAGTTCTTC

j_call: TRBJ2-1
v_call: TRBV5-1
d_call: TRBD1
clone_size: NA
cdr3_aa: CASSRRQGADEQFF
cdr3_nt: TGCGCCAGCAGCCGACGACAGGGGGCCGATGAGCAGTTCTTC

j_call: TRBJ1-1
v_call: TRBV18
d_call: TRBD1
clone_size: NA
cdr3_aa: CASSPTDRADEAFF
cdr3_nt: TGTGCCAGCTCACCAACAGACAGGGCTGATGAAGCTTTCTTT

j_call: TRBJ1-2
v_call: TRBV10-2
d_call: NA
clone_size: once
cdr3_aa: CASSAAAFNYGYTF
cdr3_nt: TGCGCCAGCAGTGCGGCAGCCTTTAACTATGGCTACACCTTC

j_call: TRBJ2-5
v_call: TRBV6-5
d_call: NA
clone_size: NA
cdr3_aa: CASRLVAGQETQYF
cdr3_nt: TGTGCCAGCAGGTTGGTGGCGGGTCAAGAGACCCAGTACTTC

j_call: TRBJ1-1
v_call: TRBV6-5
d_call: NA
clone_size: once
cdr3_aa: CASSEALAAQAFF
cdr3_nt: TGTGCCAGCAGTGAAGCGCTCGCAGCCCAAGCTTTCTTT

j_call: TRBJ2-2
v_call: TRBV13
d_call: NA
clone_size: once
cdr3_aa: CASSVLGSEAGELFF
cdr3_nt: TGTGCCAGCAGCGTACTCGGGTCCGAGGCCGGGGAGCTGTTTTTT